The 3 T cell receptor beta chains in this list originate from one sample, sequenced in a study of beta chain features in type 1 diabetes. All of the isolated RNA was reverse transcribed, so expressed TCRB transcripts were sequenced. The data were produced by immunoSEQ multiplex PCR, yet TCRdb's version contains in-frame clones alone and is incomplete. The table has 250,000 to 300,000 clones, under 8.5% seen once. The sequenced material came from central memory CD4+ T cells from blood. The receptors come from a woman aged 18-29 years in good health.

A few counts support this clone. The V gene is TRBV21-1, the J gene TRBJ1-5; whether TRBD1, the table's D call, matches the DNA was not checked. TRBV21-1 is flagged as a pseudogene. The CDR3 runs to 20 residues. The CDR3 here is CASSRDFGQGWGYSNQPQHF. In DNA, the CDR3 is TGTGCCAGCAGCAGGGACTTTGGACAGGGATGGGGGTATAGCAATCAGCCCCAGCATTTT.

This chain links TRBV9 with TRBJ2-3; TRBD2 agrees at 8 bases. V lost 4 bases and J lost 0; bases outside the gene matches: 7. Germline loops: CDR1 SGDLS, CDR2 YYNGEE. The CDR3 is 16 residues long. The DNA of the CDR3 is TGTGCCAGCAGCTCTCGAGCGGGAGCTAGCACAGATACGCAGTATTTT. It codes for CASSSRAGASTDTQYF. The full variable domain, completed using reference TRBV9 and TRBJ2-3, is DSGVTQTPKHLITATGQRVTLRCSPRSGDLSVYWYQQSLDQGLQFLIQYYNGEERAKGNILERFSAQQFPDLHSELNLSSLELGDSALYFCASSSRAGASTDTQYFGPGTRLTVL.

This chain uses TRBV18 with TRBJ2-3, with D perhaps matching TRBD2 (5 bases). The CDR3 is 13 amino acids. V was clipped by 6 bases and J by 4 bases, with 11 bases between them. Germline CDR1 reads KGHSH; CDR2 reads LQKENI. CDR3 DNA: TGTGCCAGCTCCCCCGGGGAGCCAGATACGCAGTATTTT. It codes for CASSPGEPDTQYF.